This is a list of T cell receptor beta chains from one sample in a study of T-cell reconstitution after alpha-beta-depleted transplantation in children. Via MiXCR, TCRdb re-called the PCR reads, giving one row per CDR3 protein. The sample has around 410,000 distinct CDR3 sequences; under 13% are singletons. Sequencing was performed on PBMCs from the stem cell graft donor, taken from the stem cell graft. The receptors were sampled from a human donor who donated a stem cell graft to a child with acute myeloid leukemia. Each CDR3 is given with its conserved first and last residue. A D gene is named only where the DNA matches it firmly. The listing skips clone size in some rows; elsewhere it reads once, few, many or a size class.

>few|TRBV11-2|TRBJ2-4|TRBD2|16
CASSSTSGVAKNIQYF
TGTGCCAGCAGCTCCACTAGCGGAGTAGCCAAAAACATTCAGTACTTC
>NA|TRBV7-2|TRBJ1-2|TRBD1|16
CASSYPQGDRSYGYTF
TGTGCCAGCAGCTACCCCCAGGGGGATCGGAGCTATGGCTACACCTTC
>many|TRBV5-1|TRBJ1-2|TRBD1|17
CASSDGDRGVKDYGYTF
TGCGCCAGCAGCGACGGGGACAGGGGAGTCAAGGACTATGGCTACACCTTC
>NA|TRBV14|TRBJ2-7|TRBD1|12
CASSQGDREQYF
TGTGCCAGCAGCCAAGGGGACAGAGAGCAGTACTTC
>NA|TRBV18|TRBJ2-1|NA|15
CASSPGPRAYNEQFF
TGTGCCAGCTCACCGGGACCTAGGGCCTACAATGAGCAGTTCTTC
>many|TRBV7-3|TRBJ2-1|TRBD1|15
CASSLGASRGNEQFF
TGTGCCAGCAGCTTAGGTGCTAGCAGGGGGAATGAGCAGTTCTTC
>few|TRBV25-1|TRBJ2-1|NA|12
CASSAHQLEQFF
TGTGCCAGCAGTGCCCATCAATTAGAGCAGTTCTTC
>many|TRBV29-1|TRBJ2-1|NA|16
CSVESPTGMNYNEQFF
TGCAGCGTTGAGAGTCCCACAGGGATGAACTACAATGAGCAGTTCTTC
>few|TRBV29-1|TRBJ1-1|NA|13
CSVVQGSKTEAFF
TGCAGCGTGGTACAGGGATCGAAGACTGAAGCTTTCTTT
>many|TRBV7-9|TRBJ2-7|TRBD2|14
CAILGSSGRYEQYF
TGTGCCATCTTAGGGTCTAGCGGGAGATACGAGCAGTACTTC
>few|TRBV5-8|TRBJ2-1|NA|14
CASKESRNYNEQFF
TGTGCCAGCAAAGAGAGCCGCAACTACAATGAGCAGTTCTTC
>many|TRBV9|TRBJ2-1|NA|12
CASSVDGLGMFF
TGTGCCAGCAGCGTAGATGGACTCGGGATGTTCTTC
>NA|TRBV7-2|TRBJ2-7|NA|14
CASSDRDNLYEQYF
TGTGCCAGCAGCGACCGGGACAACCTCTACGAGCAGTACTTC
>NA|TRBV28|TRBJ1-5|NA|14
CASRHRLGRQPQHF
TGTGCCAGCAGGCACCGACTGGGGCGCCAGCCCCAGCATTTT
>NA|TRBV10-3|TRBJ2-7|NA|13
CAISGQGTYEQYF
TGTGCCATCAGCGGGCAGGGTACCTACGAGCAGTACTTC
>NA|TRBV9|TRBJ2-7|NA|14
CASSVELWGYEQYF
TGTGCCAGCAGCGTAGAGCTGTGGGGCTACGAGCAGTACTTC
>few|TRBV12-5|TRBJ2-5|TRBD1|14
CASGLVAGGETQYF
TGTGCTAGTGGTTTGGTCGCAGGGGGAGAGACCCAGTACTTC
>few|TRBV12-3/TRBV12-4|TRBJ1-3|NA|14
CASSLDSLGNTIYF
TGTGCCAGCAGTTTGGACTCATTAGGGAACACCATATATTTT
>NA|TRBV7-9|TRBJ1-2|TRBD1|16
CASSLFPPTGHYGYTF
TGTGCCAGCAGCTTGTTTCCCCCGACAGGGCACTATGGCTACACCTTC
>few|TRBV20-1|TRBJ2-3|TRBD1|12
CSGKGATDTQYF
TGCAGTGGAAAGGGGGCGACAGATACGCAGTATTTT
>few|TRBV27|TRBJ1-2|TRBD1|15
CASRPARDRVDGYTF
TGTGCCAGCAGACCAGCCCGGGACAGGGTGGACGGCTACACCTTC
>few|TRBV7-9|TRBJ2-1|NA|14
CASSTEISYNEQFF
TGTGCCAGCTCCACGGAAATTTCCTACAATGAGCAGTTCTTC
>once|TRBV20-1|TRBJ2-5|NA|17
CCARELVPGLQEETQYF
TGCTGCGCTAGAGAACTTGTCCCTGGACTACAAGAAGAGACCCAGTACTTC
>NA|TRBV4-3|TRBJ2-5|TRBD1|15
CASSQERDRDETQYF
TGCGCCAGCAGCCAAGAAAGGGACAGGGACGAGACCCAGTACTTC
>many|TRBV11-2|TRBJ2-7|TRBD2|18
CASRIRSGTSGPSYEQYF
TGTGCCAGCAGAATAAGATCGGGGACTAGCGGCCCCTCCTACGAGCAGTACTTC
>many|TRBV7-9|TRBJ2-1|NA|13
CASSFGTYNEQFF
TGTGCCAGCAGCTTCGGGACCTACAATGAGCAGTTCTTC
>few|TRBV29-1|TRBJ2-3|NA|15
CSAKGGAGDTDTQYF
TGCAGCGCCAAAGGGGGGGCGGGGGACACAGATACGCAGTATTTT
>few|TRBV5-1|TRBJ1-5|TRBD1|17
CASSSPGTGVGNQPQHF
TGCGCCAGCAGCTCCCCGGGGACAGGGGTGGGCAATCAGCCCCAGCATTTT